Shown below are 19 T cell receptor beta chains from a single sample sequenced in a study of control samples from healthy donors and cancer patients. TCRdb's copy holds only in-frame clones and misses some; the assay was immunoSEQ multiplex PCR. This table has roughly 130,000 clones, 88% appearing once. The sample was blood. These receptors were collected from a man aged 50 or older in good health.

The genes are TRBV24-1 and TRBJ2-7, with no clear D. Germline V gene sequence: CDR1 KGHDR, CDR2 SFDVKD. The CDR3 contains 13 residues. Trimming removed 4 bases at V and 3 bases at J, with 9 bases between. CDR3 in DNA: TGTGCCACCAGTGAGGCAGCCAGCTACGAGCAGTACTTC. Its protein product is CATSEAASYEQYF.

The genes are TRBV5-1 and TRBJ2-5; 8 nucleotides line up with TRBD2. CDR1 is SGHRS and CDR2 is YFSETQ in the germline V gene. The ends lost 4 bases at V and 5 bases at J; junction bases unmatched: 10. The CDR3 totals 15 residues. In DNA, the CDR3 is TGCGCCAGCAGCCTCGAAAGCGGGGGAGTGGAGACCCAGTACTTC. It is translated as CASSLESGGVETQYF.

V gene TRBV6-1 combines with J gene TRBJ2-7; possible D gene TRBD2, 5 bases. V was shortened by 2 bases and J by 4 bases, with 12 bases between the two germline ends. The CDR3 covers 14 residues. CDR1 MNHNS and CDR2 SASEGT come from the germline V gene. The CDR3 reads CASSEYGGSYEQYF. The DNA of the CDR3 is TGTGCCAGCAGTGAATATGGTGGGAGTTACGAGCAGTACTTC.

The chain is built from TRBV5-5 and TRBJ2-5, with 10 bases fitting TRBD2. The CDR3 is 15 amino acids. Trimming at V came to 2 bases and at J to 2 bases, leaving 3 bases not matched to a gene. Germline values: CDR1 SGHKS, CDR2 YYEKEE (reference sequence). CDR3 sequence reads: CASSLAGGPQETQYF. The CDR3 bases are TGTGCCAGCAGCTTAGCGGGGGGGCCTCAAGAGACCCAGTACTTC.

This clone appeared a single time. The chain combines TRBV7-9 with TRBJ2-1, with D possibly being TRBD1 or TRBD2 (5 bases each). Germline lookup yields CDR1 SEHNR and CDR2 FQNEAQ (reference sequence). Trimming cost V 8 bases and J 8 bases, with 16 bases left between them. This CDR3 is 13 amino acids long. The CDR3 sequence: CASLRRQGHEQFF. Written as DNA, the CDR3 is TGTGCCAGCTTACGGAGGCAGGGCCATGAGCAGTTCTTC. Full variable domain (rest looked up from reference TRBV7-9 and TRBJ2-1): DTGVSQNPRHKITKRGQNVTFRCDPISEHNRLYWYRQTLGQGPEFLTYFQNEAQLEKSRLLSDRFSAERPKGSFSTLEIQRTEQGDSAMYLCASLRRQGHEQFFGPGTRLTVL.

This chain connects TRBV28 to TRBJ1-2, with D maybe TRBD1 (5 bases). Germline CDR1 reads MDHEN; CDR2 reads SYDVKM. V lost 8 bases and J 3 bases, leaving 25 bases between the germline ends. The CDR3 has 17 residues. The CDR3 DNA sequence: TGTGCCAGCTTGGCTTGGGGGGAATTCCAGGGAGACTATGGCTACACCTTC. It encodes CASLAWGEFQGDYGYTF.

V usage is TRBV11-3 and J usage is TRBJ1-5; D call uncertain. The V end lost 2 bases, the J end lost 1 base, and 6 bases lay between the germline ends. There are 14 residues in the CDR3. Germline V lookup: CDR1 SGHNT, CDR2 YENEEA. The CDR3 sequence is CASSLSRSNQPQHF. In DNA form, the CDR3 reads TGTGCCAGCAGCTTAAGCCGGAGCAATCAGCCCCAGCATTTT.

The CDR3 bases are TGTGCCAGCAGTCCTCCGGGACAGGGGGGAGATACGCAGTATTTT. It codes for CASSPPGQGGDTQYF. This chain links TRBV28 with TRBJ2-3, with 11 nucleotides matching TRBD1. Germline trimming cut 5 bases from V and 5 bases from J; bases unmatched to any gene: 6. Germline assignment: CDR1 MDHEN and CDR2 SYDVKM. The CDR3 runs to 15 residues.

The genes are TRBV15 and TRBJ1-2; D gene unclear. Germline V gene sequence: CDR1 LNHNV, CDR2 YYDKDF (reference sequence). Trimming took 0 bases from V and 6 from J, leaving 5 bases between them. This CDR3 is 12 amino acids long. The DNA for the CDR3 is TGTGCCACCAGCAGAGATGGGGATGGCTACACCTTC. Its protein product is CATSRDGDGYTF. Filled out from reference TRBV15 and TRBJ1-2, the complete variable domain reads DAMVIQNPRYQVTQFGKPVTLSCSQTLNHNVMYWYQQKSSQAPKLLFHYYDKDFNNEADTPDNFQSRRPNTSFCFLDIRSPGLGDTAMYLCATSRDGDGYTFGSGTRLTVV.

The chain is built from TRBV30 and TRBJ2-7; D uncertain. Looked up from germline, CDR1 is GTSNPN and CDR2 is SVGIG (reference sequence). V lost 0 bases and J lost 2, with 5 bases in between. This CDR3 spans 12 amino acids. The CDR3 here is CAWSVRPYEQYF. Written as DNA, the CDR3 is TGTGCCTGGAGTGTACGTCCCTACGAGCAGTACTTC.

The rearrangement uses TRBV11-2 and TRBJ1-1; D is unclear. The CDR3 extends over 14 amino acids. The germline V and J ends were trimmed by 7 bases and 1 base, with 13 bases remaining between them. The germline V gene encodes CDR1 SGHAT and CDR2 FQNNGV. CDR3 in amino acids: CASMTRMANTEAFF. The CDR3, as DNA: TGTGCCAGCATGACAAGGATGGCGAACACTGAAGCTTTCTTT. The full variable domain, in which reference TRBV11-2 and TRBJ1-1 provide the parts outside the CDR3, is EAGVAQSPRYKIIEKRQSVAFWCNPISGHATLYWYQQILGQGPKLLIQFQNNGVVDDSQLPKDRFSAERLKGVDSTLKIQPAKLEDSAVYLCASMTRMANTEAFFGQGTRLTVV.

This sequence joins TRBV5-6 and TRBJ1-3; TRBD1 matches at 8 bases. There are 16 residues in the CDR3. V lost 3 bases to trimming and J lost 4 bases; unmatched junction nucleotides: 9. Germline V gene sequence: CDR1 SGHDT, CDR2 YYEEEE. The CDR3 region is CASSSQADRVGNTIYF. The CDR3 nucleotides read TGTGCCAGCAGCTCGCAAGCGGACAGGGTAGGAAACACCATATATTTT.

This chain connects TRBV28 to TRBJ1-1, with 10 positions matching TRBD1. V was pared by 6 bases and J by 7 bases, with 11 bases of the junction left unmatched. The CDR3 runs 15 residues. CDR1 MDHEN and CDR2 SYDVKM come from the germline V gene. The CDR3, as DNA: TGTGCCAGCAGGGGGCCCGGGACAGGGGTGATTGAAGCTTTCTTT. It codes for CASRGPGTGVIEAFF.

There are a few counts of this clone. The V call is TRBV7-3, the J call TRBJ2-1, with 7 bases that match TRBD1. Looked up from germline, CDR1 is SGHTA and CDR2 is FQGTGA. V trimming: 4 bases; J trimming: 5 bases; junction bases outside the gene matches: 2. CDR3 length: 13 amino acids. The CDR3 loop is CASSSGQNNEQFF. The CDR3 coding sequence is TGTGCCAGCAGCTCGGGACAGAACAATGAGCAGTTCTTC.

V and J are TRBV20-1 and TRBJ1-4; D is perhaps TRBD1 (6 bases). Germline assignment: CDR1 DFQATT and CDR2 SNEGSKA (reference sequence). Trimming took 3 bases from V and 7 from J, leaving 12 bases between them. CDR3 length: 13 amino acids. CDR3 sequence: CSASRAGVEKLFF. DNA of the CDR3: TGCAGTGCTAGTCGTGCAGGGGTTGAAAAACTGTTTTTT.

The J gene is TRBJ2-3, the V gene TRBV2, with 8 bases lining up with TRBD1. This CDR3 contains 14 residues. CDR1 SNHLY and CDR2 FYNNEI come from the germline V gene. After removal of 8 bases from V and 2 bases from J, the junction contained 6 bases not matched to a gene. The CDR3 bases are TGTGCCAGCTGGGGGGACAGGACCACAGATACGCAGTATTTT. Protein product: CASWGDRTTDTQYF.

The DNA for the CDR3 is TGCGCCAGCAGCCCGGGGGGGTTTACCTACGAGCAGTACTTC. It translates to CASSPGGFTYEQYF. This chain connects TRBV5-1 to TRBJ2-7, with 8 bases that match TRBD2. The CDR3 contains 14 residues. With 4 bases clipped from V and 2 bases from J, the junction kept 5 bases outside the gene matches. Germline V gene data show CDR1 as SGHRS and CDR2 as YFSETQ.

The gene calls are TRBV6-4 and TRBJ2-5, with 7 bases identical to TRBD1. The length of the CDR3 is 14 residues. Per germline, CDR1 MRHNA and CDR2 SNTAGT. Germline trimming cut 3 bases from V and 5 bases from J; bases unmatched to any gene: 6. The CDR3 spells CASSDLRGRETQYF. For the CDR3, the DNA is TGTGCCAGCAGTGATCTGAGGGGGCGGGAGACCCAGTACTTC.

The chain links TRBV4-1 to TRBJ1-1; tentatively, D is TRBD1 (6 bases). Germline CDR1 MGHRA, CDR2 YSYEKL. The V gene lost 5 bases and the J gene lost 7 bases, with 11 bases spanning the gap. CDR3 length equals 12 residues. CDR3: CASSVGGNEAFF. The CDR3 DNA is TGCGCCAGCAGCGTTGGGGGCAATGAAGCTTTCTTT.